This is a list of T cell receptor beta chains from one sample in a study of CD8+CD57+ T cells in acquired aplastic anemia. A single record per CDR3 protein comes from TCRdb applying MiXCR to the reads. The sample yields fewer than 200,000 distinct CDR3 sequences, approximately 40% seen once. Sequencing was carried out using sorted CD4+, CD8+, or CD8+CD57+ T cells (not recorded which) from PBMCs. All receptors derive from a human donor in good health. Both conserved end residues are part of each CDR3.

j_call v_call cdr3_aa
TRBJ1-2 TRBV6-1 CASSEFYGYTF
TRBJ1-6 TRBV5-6 CASSLRAVGSPLHF
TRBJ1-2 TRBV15 CATSRSPDRGQDGYTF
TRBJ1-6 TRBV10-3 CAISQGVGSPLHF
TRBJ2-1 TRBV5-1 CASKMGRQGFNEQFF
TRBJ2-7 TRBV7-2 CASSLSNSYEQYF
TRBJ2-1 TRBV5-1 CASSSPLRNEQFF
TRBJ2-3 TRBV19 CASQSTSGGPGGGDTQYF
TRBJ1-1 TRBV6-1 CASSIREANTEAFF
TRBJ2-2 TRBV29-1 CSVSGRTGGATWELFF
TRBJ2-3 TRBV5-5 CASSFSDRDSTDTQYF
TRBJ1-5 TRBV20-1 CSASTAGTLSNQPQHF
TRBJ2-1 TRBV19 CASSRGGGSYNEQFF
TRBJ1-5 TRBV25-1 CASSAAPGQPQHF
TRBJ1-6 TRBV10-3 CAISVGTVLEPLHF
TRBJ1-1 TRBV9 CASSAPGKRRSPGKEAFF
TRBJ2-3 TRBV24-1 CATSSAGTDTQYF
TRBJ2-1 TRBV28 CASNPRLAGGLPFF
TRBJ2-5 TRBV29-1 CSVRRDRGQTQYF
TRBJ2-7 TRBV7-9 CASSRPIGGNEQYF
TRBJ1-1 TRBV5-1 CASSRDSGLSFF
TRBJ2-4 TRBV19 CASSNRLAKNIQYF
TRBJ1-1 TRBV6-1 CASTQEGNTEAFF
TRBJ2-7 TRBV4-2 CASSQVTSGSRSSEQYF
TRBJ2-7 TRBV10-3 CAISGGYEQYF
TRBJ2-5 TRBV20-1 CSAITTQKTQYF
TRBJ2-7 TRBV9 CASSVAPGQSYEQYF
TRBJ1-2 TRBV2 CASSEVGAPNYGYTF
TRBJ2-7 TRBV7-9 CASSPLSINAGSRDEQYF
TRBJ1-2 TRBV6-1 CATDDRFRGYTF
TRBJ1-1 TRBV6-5 CASSVGRLEAFF
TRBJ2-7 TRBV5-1 CASSLSGGGYEQYF
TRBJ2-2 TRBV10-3 CAISGTVNTGELFF
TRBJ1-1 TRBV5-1 CASSPGTVNTEAFF
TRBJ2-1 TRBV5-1 CASSLVGSGRANEQFF
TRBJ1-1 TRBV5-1 CASSSSTGANTEAFF
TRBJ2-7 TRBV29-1 CSVVGVGTMTEQYF
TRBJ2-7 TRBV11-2 CASSLTSGTGGYEQYF
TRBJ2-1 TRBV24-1 CATSDPTSGVSYNEQFF
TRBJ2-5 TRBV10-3 CAISAALAEETQYF
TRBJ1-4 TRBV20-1 CSARGQGATNEKLFF
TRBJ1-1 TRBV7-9 CASSYRDNTEAFF
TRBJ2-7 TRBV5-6 CASSPRDSEQYF
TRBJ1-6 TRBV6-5 CASSYEGQGVRSPLHF
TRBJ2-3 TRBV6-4 CASSVGTTDTQYF
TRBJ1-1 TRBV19 CASIMDPLTEAFF
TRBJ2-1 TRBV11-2 CASSFNRDFSYNEQFF
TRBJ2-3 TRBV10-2 CASSRLAGADTQYF
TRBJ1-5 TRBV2 CASRGTGGAIVNQPQHF
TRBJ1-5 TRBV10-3 CAISESEGAGQPQHF
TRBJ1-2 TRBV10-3 CAIRKNPIYGYTF
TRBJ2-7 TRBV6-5 CAGSYSISSGGLYEQYF
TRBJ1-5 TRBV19 CASSPRGPHQPQHF
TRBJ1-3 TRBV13 CASSSRAGGNTIYF